Each of the 25 T cell receptor beta chains below was sequenced from the same sample in a study of CD8 T cells in Susac syndrome. Reverse transcription used about 0.45 to 1 ug RNA and random hexamers. Via MiXCR, TCRdb re-called the immunoSEQ multiplex PCR reads, giving one row per CDR3 protein. The sample includes around 110,000 distinct CDR3 sequences, roughly 94% seen only once; the top ten take about 0.41%. Sequenced sample: CD8+ T cells from PBMCs. The source is a human donor with Susac syndrome.

The chain uses TRBV14 and TRBJ1-2, with D uncertain. Germline CDR1 SGHDN, CDR2 FVKESK. Trimming removed 0 bases at V and 3 bases at J, with 11 bases between. There are 15 residues in the CDR3. The CDR3 DNA reads as TGTGCCAGCAGCCAAGATGTCCGGGTGGACTATGGCTACACCTTC. Protein sequence: CASSQDVRVDYGYTF.

The gene calls are TRBV7-9 and TRBJ2-5; D remains unclear. Germline values: CDR1 SEHNR, CDR2 FQNEAQ (reference sequence). Trimming removed 4 bases from V and 7 bases from J, with 10 bases in between. The CDR3 runs 12 residues. The chain's CDR3 is CASSSDSGTQYF. The CDR3, as DNA: TGTGCCAGCAGCTCCGACTCGGGGACCCAGTACTTC.

The chain is built from TRBV7-9 and TRBJ2-7; no firm D call. Germline CDR1 reads SEHNR; CDR2 reads FQNEAQ (reference sequence). V lost 1 base to trimming and J lost 1 base, with 5 bases between them. The CDR3 runs 13 residues. CDR3 sequence reads: CASSLGMSYEQYF. The CDR3 DNA reads as TGTGCCAGCAGCTTAGGGATGTCCTACGAGCAGTACTTC.

The genes are TRBV14 and TRBJ2-2, with D unresolved. There are 12 residues in the CDR3. V gave up 4 bases and J gave up 13 bases, with 13 bases separating them. Germline V gene data show CDR1 as SGHDN and CDR2 as FVKESK. The CDR3 nucleotides read TGTGCCAGCAGCCCCCCGGACGGACGGCTGTTTTTT. Translated: CASSPPDGRLFF.

This chain uses TRBV5-6 with TRBJ2-2; perhaps TRBD2 as D (6 bases). V was trimmed by 6 bases and J by 6 bases, leaving 12 bases between them. This CDR3 has 13 residues. Germline CDR1 SGHDT, CDR2 YYEEEE. The CDR3 DNA reads TGTGCCAGCACCACGACTAGGGCCGGGGAGCTGTTTTTT. This translates into CASTTTRAGELFF.

The chain uses TRBV7-9 and TRBJ2-3; D ambiguous. CDR3 size: 14 residues. Per the germline V gene, CDR1 is SEHNR and CDR2 is FQNEAQ (reference sequence). The V end was cut by 2 bases, the J end by 2 bases, with 8 bases between. The CDR3 DNA follows: TGTGCCAGCAGCTTATTAGAATCCACAGATACGCAGTATTTT. Translating gives CASSLLESTDTQYF. Supplemented by reference TRBV7-9 and TRBJ2-3, the full variable domain reads DTGVSQNPRHKITKRGQNVTFRCDPISEHNRLYWYRQTLGQGPEFLTYFQNEAQLEKSRLLSDRFSAERPKGSFSTLEIQRTEQGDSAMYLCASSLLESTDTQYFGPGTRLTVL.

This sequence joins TRBV3-1 and TRBJ1-6; D ambiguous. Germline CDR1 and CDR2: LGHDT and YNNKEL (reference sequence). V dropped 4 bases and J dropped 9 bases, with 22 bases sitting between them. CDR3 length: 17 amino acids. The CDR3, as DNA: TGTGCCAGCAGCCTTGGCGGGCTTCTAGGTCGTAGTTCACCCCTCCACTTT. This gives the protein CASSLGGLLGRSSPLHF.

This chain joins TRBV9 and TRBJ1-1, with TRBD1 matching 10 bases. Losses at the gene ends were 3 bases for V and 6 bases for J; bases not matched to a gene: 5. The CDR3 extends over 14 amino acids. The germline V gene encodes CDR1 SGDLS and CDR2 YYNGEE. CDR3 in amino acids: CASSAPGQGSEAFF. The CDR3 DNA is TGTGCCAGCAGCGCGCCGGGACAGGGGTCTGAAGCTTTCTTT.

Here the CDR3 reads CASSQRLAGGPGETQYF. CDR3 coding DNA: TGTGCCAGCAGCCAGCGCCTAGCGGGGGGGCCGGGGGAGACCCAGTACTTC. The rearrangement links TRBV11-2 to TRBJ2-5; 12 nucleotides match TRBD2. Trimming cost V 5 bases and J 5 bases; bases outside gene matches: 12. The germline gives CDR1 SGHAT, CDR2 FQNNGV. This CDR3 is 17 amino acids long.

J is TRBJ2-1 and V is TRBV9, with a possible D match to TRBD2 (7 bases). Germline assignment: CDR1 SGDLS and CDR2 YYNGEE. V lost 0 bases, J lost 5 bases, and 12 bases lay in between. The CDR3 runs 15 residues. The CDR3 here is CASSVGGGPDNEQFF. For the CDR3, the DNA is TGTGCCAGCAGCGTAGGGGGGGGGCCTGACAATGAGCAGTTCTTC.

The chain has TRBV6-5 and TRBJ1-2, with no clear D. In germline, CDR1 is MNHEY, CDR2 SVGAGI. The V and J ends lost 11 bases and 9 bases respectively, with 13 bases between them. There are 10 residues in the CDR3. The CDR3 nucleotides are TGTGCCGTCAAGGGCAGTAGCTACACCTTC. Translated: CAVKGSSYTF.

The chain couples TRBV20-1 to TRBJ2-3; TRBD2 agrees at 7 bases. This CDR3 has 13 residues. J lost 3 bases, V lost 3 bases, and 3 bases had no gene match. Germline values: CDR1 DFQATT, CDR2 SNEGSKA (reference sequence). The CDR3, as DNA: TGCAGTGCTAGCGGGGGGTGGACAGATACGCAGTATTTT. Protein: CSASGGWTDTQYF.

This clonotype was counted between two and nine times. The chain employs TRBV29-1 and TRBJ2-5; TRBD2 aligns across 15 bases. Germline V lookup: CDR1 SQVTM, CDR2 ANQGSEA. Unmatched junction bases numbered 6, after V lost 5 bases and J lost 5 bases. The CDR3 spans 15 residues. The CDR3 reads CSVIWGTSGRETQYF. The CDR3 DNA is TGCAGCGTTATCTGGGGGACTAGCGGGAGGGAGACCCAGTACTTC.

The genes are TRBV27 and TRBJ2-4; 7 bases are shared with TRBD2. The J segment lost 7 bases and the V segment lost 4 bases, leaving 7 bases of the junction unmatched. Looked up from germline, CDR1 is MNHEY and CDR2 is SMNVEV (reference sequence). The CDR3 runs 14 residues. The CDR3 spells CASSYGGGENIQYF. The CDR3 DNA is TGTGCCAGCAGTTATGGGGGGGGAGAGAACATTCAGTACTTC.

This chain connects TRBV14 to TRBJ2-7; 7 bases align to TRBD1. The V and J ends lost 10 bases and 12 bases, in that order; junction bases with no gene match: 12. CDR1 and CDR2 from the germline V gene are SGHDN and FVKESK. The length of the CDR3 is 11 residues. CDR3 DNA sequence: TGTGCCATCCCTGTGGGGGACAGAATGTACTTC. It is translated as CAIPVGDRMYF.

The CDR3 DNA reads TGTGCCAGCAGTTGGGGCGGGGAGCAGTACTTC. Translating gives CASSWGGEQYF. V usage is TRBV12-3 or TRBV12-4 and J usage is TRBJ2-7; TRBD1 or TRBD2 may be the D gene (5 bases each). V was clipped by 4 bases and J by 7 bases, with 8 bases between them. The CDR3 contains 11 residues.

The genes are TRBV20-1 and TRBJ1-5; 7 positions match TRBD1. The CDR3 is 15 amino acids. The V and J ends lost 0 bases and 5 bases, in that order; junction bases with no gene match: 7. Germline V gives CDR1 DFQATT, CDR2 SNEGSKA (reference sequence). The CDR3 nucleotides are TGCAGTGCTAGAGAACAGGGGTTTAACTATCAGCCCCAGCATTTT. Its translation: CSAREQGFNYQPQHF.

V is TRBV9 and J is TRBJ1-1, with D tentatively TRBD1 (6 bases). CDR3 length equals 13 residues. V was pared by 0 bases and J by 7 bases, with 10 bases between. Germline V gene lookup returns CDR1 SGDLS and CDR2 YYNGEE. The CDR3 spells CASSVGDRSEAFF. CDR3 nucleotides: TGTGCCAGCAGCGTAGGAGACAGGAGTGAAGCTTTCTTT.

The chain carries TRBV11-2 and TRBJ2-5; D unclear. This CDR3 has 11 residues. Germline CDR1 reads SGHAT; CDR2 reads FQNNGV. V shed 4 bases and J shed 7 bases, with 7 bases lying between them. CDR3 residues: CASSSLGTQYF. Written as DNA, the CDR3 is TGTGCCAGCAGCTCCCTAGGGACCCAGTACTTC.

CDR3 coding DNA: TGTGCCAGCAGTACCCGACCCTCGCCCCAGCATTTT. This gives the protein CASSTRPSPQHF. The V gene is TRBV7-7, the J gene TRBJ1-5; D is unclear. Germline assignment: CDR1 SSHAT and CDR2 FNYEAQ (reference sequence). CDR3 length: 12 amino acids. V was clipped by 6 bases and J by 9 bases, with 12 bases between them.

The chain is built from TRBV3-1 and TRBJ1-1; D call uncertain. This CDR3 comprises 15 residues. Germline V gives CDR1 LGHDT, CDR2 YNNKEL (reference sequence). Deletions cut 7 bases from V and 5 bases from J, with 20 bases between. The DNA of the CDR3 is TGTGCCAGCACCCTCATTGGAGGCTTGGATACTGAAGCTTTCTTT. Translating gives CASTLIGGLDTEAFF.

The chain carries TRBV29-1 and TRBJ2-7; possibly TRBD1 for D (6 bases). The CDR3 sequence is 11 residues long. The V and J ends lost 7 bases and 6 bases respectively, with 13 bases between them. Germline CDR1 SQVTM, CDR2 ANQGSEA. CDR3 nucleotides: TGCAGCGCCGGAGGCAGGGGCGAGCAGTACTTC. Translating gives CSAGGRGEQYF.

The CDR3 coding sequence is TGTGCCAGCAGGGACAGTCGAGCTAACTATGGCTACACCTTC. This sequence encodes CASRDSRANYGYTF. The chain is built from TRBV2 and TRBJ1-2, with D maybe TRBD1 (6 bases). Germline V gene data show CDR1 as SNHLY and CDR2 as FYNNEI. Trimming took off 6 bases at V and 0 bases at J, with 11 bases between the two ends. The CDR3 contains 14 residues.

V gene TRBV27 combines with J gene TRBJ1-2, with a weak D call TRBD1 (5 bases). The CDR3 contains 15 residues. Germline assignment: CDR1 MNHEY and CDR2 SMNVEV (reference sequence). Trimming shortened V by 6 bases and J by 8 bases, and 22 bases separated the two germline ends. The CDR3 DNA reads TGTGCCAGCAGCGGAGGCTTTACAGCTCGGGGGGGCTACACCTTC. It codes for CASSGGFTARGGYTF.

V is TRBV20-1 and J is TRBJ2-6, with TRBD1 matching 7 bases. The CDR3 totals 15 residues. The germline V gene encodes CDR1 DFQATT and CDR2 SNEGSKA (reference sequence). V trimming: 0 bases; J trimming: 8 bases; junction bases outside the gene matches: 7. In DNA, the CDR3 is TGCAGTGCTAGAGATTGGGCAGGGGGTACCAACGTCCTGACTTTC. Translated, it gives CSARDWAGGTNVLTF.